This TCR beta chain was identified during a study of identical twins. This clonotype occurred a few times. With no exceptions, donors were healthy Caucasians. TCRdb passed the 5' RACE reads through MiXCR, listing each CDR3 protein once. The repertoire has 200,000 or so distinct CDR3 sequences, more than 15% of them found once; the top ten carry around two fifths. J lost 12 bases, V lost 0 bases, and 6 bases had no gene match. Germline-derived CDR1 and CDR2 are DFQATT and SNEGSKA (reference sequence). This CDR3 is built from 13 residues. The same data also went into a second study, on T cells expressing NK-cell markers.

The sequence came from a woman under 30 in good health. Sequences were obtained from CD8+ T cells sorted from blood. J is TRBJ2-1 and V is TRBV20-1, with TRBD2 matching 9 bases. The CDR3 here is CSARDSGRGLQFF. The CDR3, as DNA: TGCAGTGCTAGAGATAGCGGGAGAGGTTTGCAGTTCTTC.